Listed below are T cell receptor beta chains from one sample, sequenced in a study of blood T cell repertoires in COVID-19. Method: immunoSEQ multiplex PCR; TCRdb's copy keeps in-frame clones and lacks some. The data contain about 220,000 clones, 80% to 85% of them singletons. The material sequenced was peripheral blood. These receptors all stem from a woman aged 60-75 years who had recovered from COVID-19. The CDR3 runs from the conserved cysteine through the conserved F or W. Fields, in order: clone size, J gene, D gene, CDR3 length, V gene, CDR3 DNA, CDR3 protein. A D gene is named only where the DNA matches it firmly. Not all rows give a size; the values are once, few, many and, for expanded clones, a class.

>-|TRBJ1-1|-|15|TRBV9
TGTGCCAGCAGCCCACGCCAAAGGGGTCACACTGAAGCTTTCTTT
CASSPRQRGHTEAFF
>-|TRBJ2-7|-|13|TRBV15
TGTGCCACCAGTAGCCGAAATTCCTACGAGCAGTACTTC
CATSSRNSYEQYF
>-|TRBJ1-2|TRBD1|15|TRBV7-9
TGTGCCAGCAGCTTAGCAGACAGGGTGAACTATGGCTACACCTTC
CASSLADRVNYGYTF
>few|TRBJ2-3|TRBD2|17|TRBV4-3
TGCGCCAGCAGCCAAGATGGAGCGGGGGCTAGCACAGATACGCAGTATTTT
CASSQDGAGASTDTQYF
>-|TRBJ1-1|-|16|TRBV5-1
TGCGCCAGCAGGTCCGTACTCGGGTCGGGAGGGACTGAAGCTTTCTTT
CASRSVLGSGGTEAFF
>-|TRBJ2-1|-|15|TRBV27
TGTGCCAGCAGTTTCTGGCGGGGCCCCTACAATGAGCAGTTCTTC
CASSFWRGPYNEQFF
>-|TRBJ1-2|-|13|TRBV28
TGTGCCAGCACCAATCTGGGGGGGTATGGCTACACCTTC
CASTNLGGYGYTF
>-|TRBJ2-5|-|12|TRBV7-8
TGTGCCAGCAGCCCCATGAGGGAGACCCAGTACTTC
CASSPMRETQYF
>-|TRBJ2-1|-|14|TRBV9
TGTGCCAGCAGCGTGGGGGACAACCACAATGAGCAGTTCTTC
CASSVGDNHNEQFF
>-|TRBJ1-2|TRBD1|16|TRBV18
TGTGCCAGCTCACCACCGATCGCTACAGGGGGCCATGGCTACACCTTC
CASSPPIATGGHGYTF
>-|TRBJ2-6|-|16|TRBV6-5
TGTGCCAGCAGTTACAGGGGCCCCTCTGGGGCCAACGTCCTGACTTTC
CASSYRGPSGANVLTF
>-|TRBJ2-3|-|14|TRBV5-1
TGCGCCAGCACCCTGGCAGGGAACACAGATACGCAGTATTTT
CASTLAGNTDTQYF
>-|TRBJ2-7|-|11|TRBV30
TGTGCCTGGAGCGAAGGGAGAGAGCAGTACTTC
CAWSEGREQYF
>many|TRBJ2-1|-|15|TRBV7-2
TGTGCCAGCAGCCTCGCTTGGGGCCCAGAGAATGAGCAGTTCTTC
CASSLAWGPENEQFF
>few|TRBJ1-2|TRBD1|13|TRBV7-2
TGTGCCAGCAGCCTTGCAGGGGGCTATGGCTACACCTTC
CASSLAGGYGYTF
>-|TRBJ2-3|TRBD2|17|TRBV6-2/TRBV6-3
TGTGCCAGCAGTTCCTGGACTAGCGGGGGGGCGACAGATACGCAGTATTTT
CASSSWTSGGATDTQYF
>-|TRBJ1-5|-|12|TRBV7-9
TGTGCCAGCAGCTTCCAGGGGAGGCCCCAGCATTTT
CASSFQGRPQHF
>-|TRBJ1-3|-|13|TRBV27
TGTGCCAGCAGTTTTGGCATTGGAAACACCATATATTTT
CASSFGIGNTIYF
>-|TRBJ2-1|TRBD2|11|TRBV12-3/TRBV12-4
TGTGCCAGCAGTGGGGGGACTAGCGTCTTCTTC
CASSGGTSVFF
>-|TRBJ2-5|-|14|TRBV5-1
TGCGCCAGCAGCTTGGACACAGGCAAAGAGACCCAGTACTTC
CASSLDTGKETQYF
>-|TRBJ1-1|TRBD1|14|TRBV29-1
TGCAGCGTTTCTAATTCCGGGACAGGTGGCTCTGCTTTCTTT
CSVSNSGTGGSAFF
>-|TRBJ2-1|-|15|TRBV27
TGTGCCACCCTCCGGATTGGGCCCGTCAGGGATGAGCAGTTCTTC
CATLRIGPVRDEQFF
>few|TRBJ2-4|TRBD2|16|TRBV6-1
TGTGCCAGCAGTGAACTAGCGGGGGGGCCCAAAAACATTCAGTACTTC
CASSELAGGPKNIQYF
>-|TRBJ2-7|-|11|TRBV6-5
TGTGCCAGCAGCAGATATTACGAGCAGTACTTC
CASSRYYEQYF
>once|TRBJ1-1|-|13|TRBV6-5
TGTGCCAGCAGTTGGGGGGGTAACACTGAAGCTTTCTTT
CASSWGGNTEAFF
>-|TRBJ2-1|-|15|TRBV24-1
TGTGCCACCAGTGATTCCCTGGCAGGCTCCGATGAGCAGTTCTTC
CATSDSLAGSDEQFF
>once|TRBJ2-3|TRBD2|15|TRBV20-1
TGCAGTGCTAGTTCCGCGGGGGTGATCACAGATACGCAGTATTTT
CSASSAGVITDTQYF
>-|TRBJ2-3|-|14|TRBV2
TGTGCCAGCAGCGCGGGGCTTAGCACAGATACGCAGTATTTT
CASSAGLSTDTQYF
>-|TRBJ2-5|TRBD1|16|TRBV19
TGTGCCAGTAGTATAGTACCCGGGACAGGGTCCGAGACCCAGTACTTC
CASSIVPGTGSETQYF
>once|TRBJ1-2|-|13|TRBV6-5
TGTGCCAGCAGCCCCGACAGATCCTATGGCTACACCTTC
CASSPDRSYGYTF
>-|TRBJ1-5|-|13|TRBV7-2
TGTGCCAGCAGCCTACAAATGGGGACAACTCAGCATTTT
CASSLQMGTTQHF
>once|TRBJ2-7|-|14|TRBV5-1
TGCGCCAGCAGCTTGCTTGCCCAGGGCGGCGAGCAGTACTTC
CASSLLAQGGEQYF
>-|TRBJ1-2|-|14|TRBV6-5
TGTGCCAGCAGGGCTACCGACTACAACTATGGCTACACCTTC
CASRATDYNYGYTF
>few|TRBJ2-1|TRBD1|15|TRBV9
TGTGCCAGCAGCAGGCAGACAGGGAACCACAATGAGCAGTTCTTC
CASSRQTGNHNEQFF
>-|TRBJ1-2|-|13|TRBV10-3
TGTGCCATCCGGGAAGGGATAGGCTATGGCTACACCTTC
CAIREGIGYGYTF
>-|TRBJ1-1|-|16|TRBV18
TGTGCCAGCTCACCACGATTCACAGGAGATAACACTGAAGCTTTCTTT
CASSPRFTGDNTEAFF
>-|TRBJ1-4|TRBD1|15|TRBV9
TGTGCCAGCAGCGTAGGGACAGGGGTAAATGAAAAACTGTTTTTT
CASSVGTGVNEKLFF